This TCR beta chain came from a study of molecular identifiers for immune sequencing clone quantification (dated by TCRdb to the late 2010s). Background for the entire study: For a replicate experiment, the RNA from either around 20,000 or 99,000 naive CD8 T cells was divided into five aliquots, and four of those aliquots went on to sequencing. The study was a methods study using CD8 T cells to benchmark molecular-identifier clustering-based TCR repertoire sequencing (MIDCIRS) and TCR RNA copy counting. Summary of the overall study and its limitations: In CMV-specific effector cells, clones with more than 20 RNA copies contained over 99% of molecules, whereas in naive cells such clones contained under 1% of molecules. Spiked-in Jurkat TCR RNA equal to a single cell's worth was reported to be detectable even within 1,100,000 naive CD8 T cells. Highly expanded clone sizes could be underestimated because identical TCR molecules may share a barcode. Modeling indicated 2.5 to 3.5 TCR RNA copies recovered per cell, compared with roughly 9.7 by digital PCR, which implies a capture efficiency of around 29%. When barcode sub-clustering was not used, chimeric consensus sequences inflated TCR diversity, with chimeras reaching as high as 47%. The naive libraries included spiked-in Jurkat TCR RNA (around 9 copies' worth), and this Jurkat TCR RNA is not part of the donor repertoire.

From cysteine to phenylalanine, the CDR3 is 16 amino acids long. The retained sequence is limited to the CDR3, 48 bases, with the frame set at the first base. The germline V gene supplies CDR1 SGHRS and CDR2 YFSETQ. Germline trimming: 3 bases from V, 4 bases from J; junction bases outside gene matches: 6. Points on this clonotype: No cognate antigen has been identified for it. Base qualities were left out, and no much larger clone turns up one base away.

To prepare the library, PCR was applied. The sequencing machine was a NextSeq 500. Bulk TCR libraries were prepared as previously described, using TCR primers listed in Table S5. Purification of total RNA was performed with the Qiagen AllPrep DNA/RNA kit. Before analysis, reads from multiple sequencing runs of one library were combined. On the study's bioinformatics: Only reads with exact TCR constant sequence were kept, trimmed to 150 nt, and grouped by their 12-nt molecular barcodes. Reads inside each barcode group were sub-clustered using a 15% Levenshtein threshold, and a quality-weighted consensus sequence was constructed for each RNA molecule. Non-functional sequences were discarded, and so were lower-count sequences lying one edit away from another sequence. Barcode sub-clusters with fewer than 20% of the maximum read count were removed, based on fitting two negative binomial distributions. TCRdb ran its own pipeline on the public reads, namely fastp trimming at Q25 and MiXCR clone calling, and kept in-frame beta chains. Under each unique CDR3 protein, matching rows form one entry showing the most common genes and DNA. In this record, the V and J calls reflect TCRdb's handling and not the investigators' own analysis. The sample data list a few hundred thousand distinct CDR3 sequences, and about 25% of these were observed just once. Around 0.76% of the sample lies in the top ten.

Libraries of naive CD8 T cells were built from anywhere between about 17,000 and 1,000,000 sorted cells, with 10%, 30% or 50% of the purified RNA used. Naive CD8 T cells, defined as CD8+CD4-CCR7+CD45RA+, were FACS-sorted into RLT Plus buffer on a BD FACSAria II. To test detection sensitivity, Jurkat RNA equivalent to more than 8 TCR copies was spiked into samples of roughly 18,000-1,000,000 naive CD8 T cells. CD8 T cells were enriched using RosetteSep CD8+ T Cell Enrichment Cocktail and Ficoll-Paque, and the enriched cells then underwent ACK red cell lysis. Specimen: naive CD8+ T cells from blood, with Jurkat cell RNA spiked in. The sample's cell subset or site label, decoded: FACS-sorted CD8+CD4-CCR7+CD45RA+ naive T cells. The sequence came from a human donor in good health. Some libraries in this study had Jurkat cell RNA spiked in. The sequence is built from TRBV5-1 and TRBJ2-2, and TRBD1 aligns with 10 junction nucleotides. The CDR3 corresponds to CASSWRQGASTGELFF. At the DNA level, the sequence is TGCGCCAGCAGCTGGCGACAGGGGGCGAGCACCGGGGAGCTGTTTTTT.